The subject of this entry is one T cell receptor beta chain. PCR employed 60 Vbeta and 13 Jbeta primers. TCRdb keeps only in-frame clones here, not all; method: immunoSEQ multiplex PCR. The data show 90,000 to 150,000 clones, 81% seen once. The V segment lost 0 bases and the J segment 6 bases; nucleotides outside the gene matches: 6. The V gene's germline CDR1 is SGHVS and CDR2 FQNEAQ. This CDR3 has 17 amino acids. This sample is part of a study of cytomegalovirus exposure and HLA in healthy donors. This clonotype was obtained from a middle-aged woman in good health and CMV-seronegative. Sequencing used PBMCs. The rearrangement links TRBV7-8 to TRBJ2-2; 11 bases align to TRBD2. CDR3 region: CASSLARRTSGSGELFF. As DNA, the CDR3 is TGTGCCAGCAGCTTAGCGCGGAGGACTAGCGGGTCCGGGGAGCTGTTTTTT. The full variable domain, in which reference TRBV7-8 and TRBJ2-2 provide the parts outside the CDR3, is GAGVSQSPRYKVAKRGQDVALRCDPISGHVSLFWYQQALGQGPEFLTYFQNEAQLDKSGLPSDRFFAERPEGSVSTLKIQRTQQEDSAVYLCASSLARRTSGSGELFFGEGSRLTVL.